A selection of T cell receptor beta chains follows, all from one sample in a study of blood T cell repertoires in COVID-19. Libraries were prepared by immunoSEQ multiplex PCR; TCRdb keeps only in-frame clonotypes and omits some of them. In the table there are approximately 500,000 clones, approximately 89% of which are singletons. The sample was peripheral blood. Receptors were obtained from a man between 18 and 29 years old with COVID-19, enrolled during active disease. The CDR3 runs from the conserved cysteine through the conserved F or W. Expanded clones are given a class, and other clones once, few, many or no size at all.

CDR3 protein: CASQDLNAGELFF
clone size: few
V gene: TRBV2
J gene: TRBJ2-2

CDR3 protein: CAWAPISGANVLTF
clone size: -
V gene: TRBV30
J gene: TRBJ2-6

CDR3 protein: CASSQETLTSGGASYNEQFF
clone size: -
V gene: TRBV3-1/TRBV3-2
J gene: TRBJ2-1

CDR3 protein: CASSLSGGGIYGYTF
clone size: few
V gene: TRBV7-9
J gene: TRBJ1-2

CDR3 protein: CASSYTGQNYGYTF
clone size: -
V gene: TRBV6-5
J gene: TRBJ1-2

CDR3 protein: CASSLLPSTRLNYGYTF
clone size: -
V gene: TRBV27
J gene: TRBJ1-2

CDR3 protein: CASSRDGLNSPLHF
clone size: -
V gene: TRBV7-9
J gene: TRBJ1-6

CDR3 protein: CASSHPTSGRYEQYF
clone size: -
V gene: TRBV3-1/TRBV3-2
J gene: TRBJ2-7

CDR3 protein: CASGSTGAGETQYF
clone size: -
V gene: TRBV12-5
J gene: TRBJ2-5

CDR3 protein: CAWARQGDAQPQHF
clone size: -
V gene: TRBV30
J gene: TRBJ1-5

CDR3 protein: CASSSDSWSINGYTF
clone size: -
V gene: TRBV5-1
J gene: TRBJ1-2

CDR3 protein: CASSASGNEQFF
clone size: -
V gene: TRBV9
J gene: TRBJ2-1

CDR3 protein: CSVEDLGSVHGYTF
clone size: -
V gene: TRBV29-1
J gene: TRBJ1-2

CDR3 protein: CAWCRGTSGSDEQYF
clone size: -
V gene: TRBV30
J gene: TRBJ2-7

CDR3 protein: CASSITDSSYNEQFF
clone size: -
V gene: TRBV19
J gene: TRBJ2-1

CDR3 protein: CASSEGYEQYF
clone size: -
V gene: TRBV27
J gene: TRBJ2-7

CDR3 protein: CASSPGRESYNEQFF
clone size: -
V gene: TRBV5-1
J gene: TRBJ2-1